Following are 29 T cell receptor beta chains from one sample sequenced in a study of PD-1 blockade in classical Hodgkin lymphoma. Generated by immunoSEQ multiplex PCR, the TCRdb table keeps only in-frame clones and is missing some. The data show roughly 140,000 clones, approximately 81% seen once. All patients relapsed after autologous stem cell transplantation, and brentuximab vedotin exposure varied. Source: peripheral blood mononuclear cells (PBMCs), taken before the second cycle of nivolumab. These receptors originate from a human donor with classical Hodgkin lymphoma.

The CDR3 here is CASKTGATEAFF. CDR3 sequence (DNA): TGTGCCAGCAAAACAGGGGCCACTGAAGCTTTCTTT. The rearrangement joins TRBV6-6 to TRBJ1-1, with TRBD1 identical over 7 bases. The V and J ends lost 7 bases and 4 bases, in that order; junction bases with no gene match: 3. The germline V gene has CDR1 MNHNY and CDR2 SVGAGI (reference sequence). The CDR3 contains 12 residues.

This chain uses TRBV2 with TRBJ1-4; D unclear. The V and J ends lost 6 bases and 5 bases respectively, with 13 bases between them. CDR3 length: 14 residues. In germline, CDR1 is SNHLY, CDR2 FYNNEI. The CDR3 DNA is TGTGCCAGCAGGCCGGGCCGAGGGAATGAAAAACTGTTTTTT. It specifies CASRPGRGNEKLFF.

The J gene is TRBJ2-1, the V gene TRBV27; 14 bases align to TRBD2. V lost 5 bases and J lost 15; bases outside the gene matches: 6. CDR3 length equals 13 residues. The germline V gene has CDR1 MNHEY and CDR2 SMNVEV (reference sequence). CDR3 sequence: CASSRLAGGDRFF. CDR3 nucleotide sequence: TGTGCCAGCAGTCGACTAGCGGGAGGGGATCGGTTCTTC.

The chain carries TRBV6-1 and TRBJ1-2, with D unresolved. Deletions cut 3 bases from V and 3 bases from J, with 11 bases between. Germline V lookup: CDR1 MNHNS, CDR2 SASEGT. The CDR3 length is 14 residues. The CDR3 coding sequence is TGTGCCAGCAGTGAGGGCCCCCAGGACTATGGCTACACCTTC. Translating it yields CASSEGPQDYGYTF.

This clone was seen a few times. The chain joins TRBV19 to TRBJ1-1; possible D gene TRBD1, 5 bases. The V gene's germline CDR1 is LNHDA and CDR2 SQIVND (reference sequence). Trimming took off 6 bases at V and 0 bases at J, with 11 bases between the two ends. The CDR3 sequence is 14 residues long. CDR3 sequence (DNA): TGTGCCAGTAGGTGGGGGGGTTTGAACACTGAAGCTTTCTTT. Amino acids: CASRWGGLNTEAFF.

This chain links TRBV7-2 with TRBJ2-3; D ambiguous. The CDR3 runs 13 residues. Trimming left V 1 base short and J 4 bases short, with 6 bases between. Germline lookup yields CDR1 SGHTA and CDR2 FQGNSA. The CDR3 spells CASSLVLADTQYF. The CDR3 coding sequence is TGTGCCAGCAGCTTAGTGCTAGCAGATACGCAGTATTTT.

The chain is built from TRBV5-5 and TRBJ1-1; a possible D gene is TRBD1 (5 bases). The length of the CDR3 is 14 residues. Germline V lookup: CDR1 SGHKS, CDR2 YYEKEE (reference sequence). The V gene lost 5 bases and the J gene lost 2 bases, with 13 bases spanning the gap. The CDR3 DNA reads TGTGCCAGCAGGTCGACAGTCATAAACACTGAAGCTTTCTTT. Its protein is CASRSTVINTEAFF.

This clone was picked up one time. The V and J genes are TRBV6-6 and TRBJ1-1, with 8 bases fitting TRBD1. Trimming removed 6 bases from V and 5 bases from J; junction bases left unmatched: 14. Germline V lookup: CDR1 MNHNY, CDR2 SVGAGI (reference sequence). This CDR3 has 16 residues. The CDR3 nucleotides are TGTGCCAGCAGACACCCGAGGCCGGACAGGGAAACTGAAGCTTTCTTT. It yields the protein CASRHPRPDRETEAFF.

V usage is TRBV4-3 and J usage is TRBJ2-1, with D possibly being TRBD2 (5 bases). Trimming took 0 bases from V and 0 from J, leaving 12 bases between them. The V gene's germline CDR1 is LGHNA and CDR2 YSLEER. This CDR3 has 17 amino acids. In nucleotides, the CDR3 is TGCGCCAGCAGCCAAGATCGAGGACTCAGCTCCTACAATGAGCAGTTCTTC. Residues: CASSQDRGLSSYNEQFF.

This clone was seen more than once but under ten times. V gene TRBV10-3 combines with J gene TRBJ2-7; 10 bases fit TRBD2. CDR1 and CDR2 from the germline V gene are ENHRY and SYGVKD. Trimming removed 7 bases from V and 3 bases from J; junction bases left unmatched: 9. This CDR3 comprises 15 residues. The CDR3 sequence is CAINRAGGPLYEQYF. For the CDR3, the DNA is TGTGCCATCAATAGAGCGGGAGGGCCTCTCTACGAGCAGTACTTC.

In DNA, the CDR3 is TGCGCCAGCAGCTTTGGTCGGGAAAGCACAGATACGCAGTATTTT. Translated: CASSFGRESTDTQYF. The chain is built from TRBV5-1 and TRBJ2-3, with a weak D call TRBD2 (5 bases). Between the trimmed V and J ends, which lost 2 bases and 0 bases, there was a span of 10 bases. The CDR3 loop spans 15 amino acids. Germline CDR1 reads SGHRS; CDR2 reads YFSETQ. The entire variable domain, with the rest obtained from reference TRBV5-1 and TRBJ2-3, is as follows: KAGVTQTPRYLIKTRGQQVTLSCSPISGHRSVSWYQQTPGQGLQFLFEYFSETQRNKGNFPGRFSGRQFSNSRSEMNVSTLELGDSALYLCASSFGRESTDTQYFGPGTRLTVL.

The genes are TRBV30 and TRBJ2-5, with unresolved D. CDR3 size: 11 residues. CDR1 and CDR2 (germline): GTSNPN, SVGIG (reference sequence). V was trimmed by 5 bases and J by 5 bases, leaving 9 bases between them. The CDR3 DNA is TGTGCCTGGTTGACCCGGGAGACCCAGTACTTC. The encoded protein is CAWLTRETQYF.

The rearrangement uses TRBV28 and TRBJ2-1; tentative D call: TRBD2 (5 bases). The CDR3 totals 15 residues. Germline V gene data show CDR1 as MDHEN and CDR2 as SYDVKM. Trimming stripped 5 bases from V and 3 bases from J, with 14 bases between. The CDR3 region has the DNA TGTGCCAGCAGTCCCCACGCGGGCTACTACAATGAGCAGTTCTTC. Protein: CASSPHAGYYNEQFF.

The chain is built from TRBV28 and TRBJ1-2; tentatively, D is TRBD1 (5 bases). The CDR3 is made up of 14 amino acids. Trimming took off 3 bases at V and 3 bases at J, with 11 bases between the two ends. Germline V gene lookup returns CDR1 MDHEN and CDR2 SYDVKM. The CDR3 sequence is CASSFAGTHYGYTF. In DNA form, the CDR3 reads TGTGCCAGCAGTTTCGCCGGGACCCACTATGGCTACACCTTC.

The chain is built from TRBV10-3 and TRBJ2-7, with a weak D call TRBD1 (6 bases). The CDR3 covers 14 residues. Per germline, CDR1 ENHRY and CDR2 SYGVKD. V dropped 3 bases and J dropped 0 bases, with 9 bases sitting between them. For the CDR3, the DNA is TGTGCCATCAGTGATCGCAGGGGCTCCTACGAGCAGTACTTC. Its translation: CAISDRRGSYEQYF.

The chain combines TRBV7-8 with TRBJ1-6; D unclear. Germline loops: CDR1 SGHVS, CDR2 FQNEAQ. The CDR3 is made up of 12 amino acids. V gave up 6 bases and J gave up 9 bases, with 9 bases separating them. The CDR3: CASSLHSSPLHF. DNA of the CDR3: TGTGCCAGCAGTCTACACAGTTCACCCCTCCACTTT.

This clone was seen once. Written as DNA, the CDR3 is TGTGCCAGCGAAAGGGCAGGCTCCGGTAGTTACGAGCAGTACTTC. Translation gives CASERAGSGSYEQYF. The chain links TRBV6-5 to TRBJ2-7; no clear D. Germline V gene lookup returns CDR1 MNHEY and CDR2 SVGAGI. The CDR3 has 15 amino acids. Trimming stripped 8 bases from V and 4 bases from J, with 21 bases between.

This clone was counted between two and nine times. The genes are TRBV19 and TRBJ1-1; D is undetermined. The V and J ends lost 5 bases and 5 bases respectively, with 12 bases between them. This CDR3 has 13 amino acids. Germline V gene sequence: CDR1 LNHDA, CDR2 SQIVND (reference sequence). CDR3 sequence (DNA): TGTGCCAGTAGTCCCCCGCGGGGAACTGAAGCTTTCTTT. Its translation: CASSPPRGTEAFF.

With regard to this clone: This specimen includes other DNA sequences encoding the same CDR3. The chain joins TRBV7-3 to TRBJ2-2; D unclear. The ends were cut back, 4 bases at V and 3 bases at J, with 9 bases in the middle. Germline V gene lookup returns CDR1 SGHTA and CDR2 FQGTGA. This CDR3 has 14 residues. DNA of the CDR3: TGTGCCAGCAGCTCCCCCCAGCACACCGGGGAGCTGTTTTTT. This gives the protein CASSSPQHTGELFF.

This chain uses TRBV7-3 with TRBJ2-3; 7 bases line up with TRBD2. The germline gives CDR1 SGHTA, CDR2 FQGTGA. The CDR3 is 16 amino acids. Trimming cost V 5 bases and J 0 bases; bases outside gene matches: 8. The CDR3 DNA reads TGTGCCAGCAGCCCTCCAGCGGGGCCTAGCACAGATACGCAGTATTTT. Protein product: CASSPPAGPSTDTQYF.

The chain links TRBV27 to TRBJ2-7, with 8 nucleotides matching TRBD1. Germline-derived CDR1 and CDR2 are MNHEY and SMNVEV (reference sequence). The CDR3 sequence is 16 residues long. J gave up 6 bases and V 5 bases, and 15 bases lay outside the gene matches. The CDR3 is CASSPAPGGFPSEQYF. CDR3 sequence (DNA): TGTGCCAGCAGTCCGGCTCCAGGGGGCTTTCCCTCCGAGCAGTACTTC.

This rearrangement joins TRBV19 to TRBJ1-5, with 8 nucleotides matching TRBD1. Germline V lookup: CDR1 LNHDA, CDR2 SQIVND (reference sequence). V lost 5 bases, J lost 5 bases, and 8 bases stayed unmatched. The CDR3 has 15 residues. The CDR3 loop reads CASSFPDREDQPQHF. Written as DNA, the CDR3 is TGTGCCAGTAGTTTCCCGGACAGGGAGGATCAGCCCCAGCATTTT.

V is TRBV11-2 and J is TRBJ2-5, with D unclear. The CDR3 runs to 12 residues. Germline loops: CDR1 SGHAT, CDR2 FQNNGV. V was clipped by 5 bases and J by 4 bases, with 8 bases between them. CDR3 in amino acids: CASSLGRETQYF. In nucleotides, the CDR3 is TGTGCCAGCAGCCTCGGACGAGAGACCCAGTACTTC.

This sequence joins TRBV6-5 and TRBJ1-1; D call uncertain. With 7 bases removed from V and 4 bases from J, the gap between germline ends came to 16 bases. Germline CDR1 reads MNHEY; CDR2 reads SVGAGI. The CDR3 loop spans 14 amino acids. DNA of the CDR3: TGTGCCAGCACCCCCGTGGCGGAGGCCACTGAAGCTTTCTTT. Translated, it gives CASTPVAEATEAFF.

The DNA of the CDR3 is TGTGCCAGCACTTCTAACCAGGGGGGCGGGCAGTTCTTC. The encoded protein is CASTSNQGGGQFF. V is TRBV6-1 and J is TRBJ2-1; D might be TRBD1 (7 bases). The CDR3 consists of 13 residues. V lost 7 bases and J 12 bases, leaving 19 bases between the germline ends. CDR1 is MNHNS, CDR2 SASEGT, per germline.

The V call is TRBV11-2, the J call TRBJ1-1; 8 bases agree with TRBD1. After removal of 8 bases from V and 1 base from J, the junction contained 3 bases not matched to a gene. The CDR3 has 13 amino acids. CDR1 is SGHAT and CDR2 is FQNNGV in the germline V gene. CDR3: CASGTGGNTEAFF. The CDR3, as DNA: TGTGCCAGCGGGACAGGTGGGAACACTGAAGCTTTCTTT.

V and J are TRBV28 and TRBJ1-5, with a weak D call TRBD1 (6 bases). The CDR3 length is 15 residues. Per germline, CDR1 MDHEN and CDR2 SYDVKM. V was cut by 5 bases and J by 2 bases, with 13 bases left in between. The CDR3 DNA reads TGTGCCAGCAGTCCACTGGGGGGCGGCAATCAGCCCCAGCATTTT. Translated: CASSPLGGGNQPQHF. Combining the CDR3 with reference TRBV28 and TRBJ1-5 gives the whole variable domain DVKVTQSSRYLVKRTGEKVFLECVQDMDHENMFWYRQDPGLGLRLIYFSYDVKMKEKGDIPEGYSVSREKKERFSLILESASTNQTSMYLCASSPLGGGNQPQHFGDGTRLSIL.

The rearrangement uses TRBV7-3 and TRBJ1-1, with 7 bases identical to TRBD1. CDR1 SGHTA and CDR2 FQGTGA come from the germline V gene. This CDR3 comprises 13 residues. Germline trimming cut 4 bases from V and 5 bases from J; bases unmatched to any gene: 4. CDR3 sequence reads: CASSSQGWTEAFF. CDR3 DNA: TGTGCCAGCAGCTCACAGGGGTGGACTGAAGCTTTCTTT.

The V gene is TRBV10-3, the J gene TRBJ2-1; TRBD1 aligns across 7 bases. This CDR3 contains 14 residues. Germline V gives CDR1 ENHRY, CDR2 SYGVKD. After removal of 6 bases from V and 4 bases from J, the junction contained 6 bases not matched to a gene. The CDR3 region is CAISPGQSYNEQFF. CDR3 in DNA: TGTGCCATCAGCCCGGGACAGAGTTACAATGAGCAGTTCTTC.